A selection of T cell receptor beta chains follows, all from one sample in a study of blood T cell repertoires in COVID-19. Measured with immunoSEQ multiplex PCR; TCRdb has only the in-frame clones, and not every one. The sample has roughly 97,000 clones; around 87% are singletons. Sequenced material: peripheral blood. Receptors originate from a human donor in a cohort sampled during active COVID-19. Each CDR3 is given with its conserved first and last residue.

j_call,v_call,cdr3_aa
TRBJ2-1,TRBV5-6,CASSFTDREYNEQFF
TRBJ2-7,TRBV29-1,CSAFQSGGSASYEQYF
TRBJ2-6,TRBV7-2,CASSLVGGSSGANVLTF
TRBJ2-3,TRBV4-1,CASSQDGLGQKSQYF
TRBJ2-6,TRBV5-6,CASILTGFSGANVLTF
TRBJ2-6,TRBV18,CASSLWTGSGANVLTF
TRBJ2-2,TRBV11-3,CASSGQSGELFF
TRBJ2-3,TRBV15,CATSREAPDTQYF
TRBJ2-7,TRBV18,CASSLGQGGDEQYF
TRBJ2-7,TRBV15,CATSLGQSFYEQYF
TRBJ2-3,TRBV19,CASRAGGSTDTQYF
TRBJ2-5,TRBV7-9,CASSPTKRPETQYF
TRBJ2-6,TRBV5-4,CASSLGGAGANVLTF
TRBJ1-4,TRBV19,CASSMGQFNEKLFF
TRBJ2-3,TRBV10-3,CAISEGAGSTNTQYF
TRBJ1-2,TRBV27,CASSNHPEEHRNYGYTF
TRBJ1-2,TRBV29-1,CSVGTGTAGYTF
TRBJ2-7,TRBV21-1,CASTKCPSSYEQYF
TRBJ2-7,TRBV4-3,CASSPRQGAGHEQYF
TRBJ2-7,TRBV5-1,CASRPQPGDSYEQYF
TRBJ1-5,TRBV28,CASSYYTGVYQPQHF
TRBJ2-7,TRBV10-3,CAISSPKRWDNEQYF
TRBJ2-7,TRBV3-1/TRBV3-2,CASSQANDLGARYEQYF
TRBJ2-3,TRBV3-1/TRBV3-2,CASSATSGRSDTQYF
TRBJ2-7,TRBV6-1,CASSETGDYEQYF
TRBJ2-1,TRBV19,CASIPTGSSGRINEQFF
TRBJ2-7,TRBV10-3,CAIITDRGREQYF
TRBJ2-1,TRBV19,CASSTYNEQFF
TRBJ1-4,TRBV6-5,CASSRTVPVVEKLFF
TRBJ1-4,TRBV28,CASKSTGDQKLFF
TRBJ2-7,TRBV5-8,CASKLAGGRTLYEQYF
TRBJ1-5,TRBV19,CASDNRGLQPQHF
TRBJ2-7,TRBV10-3,CAISAGTSGSFYEQYF
TRBJ2-7,TRBV7-9,CASSLQGSSYEQYF
TRBJ1-2,TRBV9,CASSAHSQATWGYTF
TRBJ1-5,TRBV7-2,CASSPQGQREQPQHF
TRBJ2-1,TRBV2,CASRIGLAGGYEQFF
TRBJ2-6,TRBV18,CASSPVLSGANVLTF
TRBJ1-4,TRBV5-1,CASSLDVREKLFF
TRBJ2-7,TRBV7-2,CASSLRGLSYEQYF
TRBJ1-2,TRBV18,CASSPQLDGYTF
TRBJ2-5,TRBV25-1,CASSEMTTSGYQQETQYF